This T cell receptor beta chain emerged from a study of T cell responses to AZD1222 COVID-19 vaccine. Profiled with immunoSEQ multiplex PCR; TCRdb holds only in-frame clones, not every one. The table includes more than 150,000 clones, over 80% detected once. Germline V CDR1 and CDR2: SGDLS, YYNGEE. The CDR3 contains 14 residues. V lost 0 bases to trimming and J lost 2 bases, with 8 bases between them. V gene TRBV9 combines with J gene TRBJ2-5, with D hard to call. This clonotype originated in an adult in good health. This material consisted of peripheral blood, taken on day 0 of AZD1222 vaccination. The CDR3 DNA follows: TGTGCCAGCAGCGTAGGGGCGGCGCAAGAGACCCAGTACTTC. Protein product: CASSVGAAQETQYF.